These T cell receptor beta chains were read from a single sample in a study of T-cell memory formation after mild COVID-19. MiXCR was run by TCRdb on the 5' RACE reads, yielding one entry per CDR3 protein. Of some 150,000 distinct CDR3 sequences detected, 6% to 6.5% appear once; the ten largest clones hold roughly 1.9%. The sample taken for sequencing was PBMCs or a T cell subset sorted from them (not recorded which). These receptors were collected from an adult woman who had mild COVID-19 (a few samples of this study predate the infection). Cell type and time point are not known. The CDR3 runs from the conserved cysteine through the conserved F or W. Fields, in order: V gene, D gene, CDR3 length, J gene, clone size, CDR3 protein, CDR3 DNA. D genes are given only for firm matches. The size of a clone is reported for some rows only, either as once, few or many, or as a class for expanded clones.

v_call: TRBV11-2; d_call: TRBD2; cdr3_length: 18; j_call: TRBJ2-1; clone_size: many; cdr3_aa: CASSNAVTSGSKINEQFF; cdr3_nt: TGTGCCAGCAGCAACGCCGTTACTAGCGGGAGTAAGATCAATGAGCAGTTCTTC
v_call: TRBV30; d_call: NA; cdr3_length: 13; j_call: TRBJ2-7; clone_size: many; cdr3_aa: CAGTQVNSYEQYF; cdr3_nt: TGTGCCGGAACCCAGGTGAACTCCTACGAGCAGTACTTC
v_call: TRBV3-1; d_call: TRBD1; cdr3_length: 16; j_call: TRBJ1-2; clone_size: few; cdr3_aa: CASSQHGQERAYGYTF; cdr3_nt: TGTGCCAGCAGCCAACATGGACAGGAGCGGGCCTATGGCTACACCTTC
v_call: TRBV6-5; d_call: NA; cdr3_length: 15; j_call: TRBJ2-7; clone_size: many; cdr3_aa: CASNPNAGGSYEQYF; cdr3_nt: TGTGCCAGCAACCCCAACGCGGGCGGCTCCTACGAGCAGTACTTC
v_call: TRBV7-3; d_call: NA; cdr3_length: 13; j_call: TRBJ1-1; clone_size: many; cdr3_aa: CASSQDRNTEAFF; cdr3_nt: TGTGCCAGCAGCCAAGACCGGAACACTGAAGCTTTCTTT
v_call: TRBV5-1; d_call: NA; cdr3_length: 13; j_call: TRBJ2-3; clone_size: NA; cdr3_aa: CASSSHSGTTQYF; cdr3_nt: TGCGCCAGCAGCTCCCACTCCGGGACCACGCAGTATTTT
v_call: TRBV7-9; d_call: TRBD1; cdr3_length: 14; j_call: TRBJ2-7; clone_size: few; cdr3_aa: CASRPGQGLTEQYF; cdr3_nt: TGTGCCAGCAGACCGGGACAGGGATTAACCGAGCAGTACTTC
v_call: TRBV7-8; d_call: NA; cdr3_length: 17; j_call: TRBJ2-5; clone_size: few; cdr3_aa: CASSLGQSQVPRETQYF; cdr3_nt: TGTGCCAGCAGCTTAGGCCAATCACAGGTGCCGAGAGAGACCCAGTACTTC
v_call: TRBV20-1; d_call: NA; cdr3_length: 11; j_call: TRBJ2-1; clone_size: NA; cdr3_aa: CSASLSGVQLF; cdr3_nt: TGCAGTGCTTCTCTTTCTGGGGTACAGCTCTTC
v_call: TRBV5-6; d_call: TRBD2; cdr3_length: 13; j_call: TRBJ2-7; clone_size: few; cdr3_aa: CASSFGTNYEQYF; cdr3_nt: TGTGCCAGCAGCTTTGGGACTAACTACGAGCAGTACTTC
v_call: TRBV5-1; d_call: NA; cdr3_length: 14; j_call: TRBJ1-1; clone_size: many; cdr3_aa: CASSLERLNTEAFF; cdr3_nt: TGCGCCAGCAGCTTGGAACGGCTGAACACTGAAGCTTTCTTT
v_call: TRBV11-2; d_call: TRBD1; cdr3_length: 14; j_call: TRBJ1-1; clone_size: few; cdr3_aa: CASTKGTGGGLAFF; cdr3_nt: TGTGCCAGCACCAAAGGAACAGGGGGCGGTTTGGCTTTCTTT
v_call: TRBV2; d_call: TRBD1; cdr3_length: 14; j_call: TRBJ2-1; clone_size: many; cdr3_aa: CASRPGQPGNEQFF; cdr3_nt: TGTGCCAGCCGCCCGGGACAGCCCGGTAATGAGCAGTTCTTC
v_call: TRBV7-2; d_call: NA; cdr3_length: 18; j_call: TRBJ2-4; clone_size: NA; cdr3_aa: CASSPSQGGGSAKNIQYF; cdr3_nt: TGTGCCAGCAGCCCGTCTCAGGGGGGCGGAAGCGCCAAAAACATTCAGTACTTC
v_call: TRBV18; d_call: NA; cdr3_length: 15; j_call: TRBJ2-2; clone_size: few; cdr3_aa: CASSPVTGGTGELFF; cdr3_nt: TGTGCCAGCTCACCAGTTACAGGAGGAACCGGGGAGCTGTTTTTT
v_call: TRBV20-1; d_call: NA; cdr3_length: 15; j_call: TRBJ2-2; clone_size: NA; cdr3_aa: CSARGGDPYSGELFF; cdr3_nt: TGCAGTGCTAGAGGGGGGGACCCCTACTCCGGGGAGCTGTTTTTT
v_call: TRBV5-1; d_call: NA; cdr3_length: 13; j_call: TRBJ1-1; clone_size: many; cdr3_aa: CASSSLLNTEAFF; cdr3_nt: TGCGCCAGCAGCTCCTTACTAAACACTGAAGCTTTCTTT
v_call: TRBV5-4; d_call: TRBD2; cdr3_length: 16; j_call: TRBJ2-1; clone_size: NA; cdr3_aa: CASGTGLAVSYNEQFF; cdr3_nt: TGTGCCAGCGGTACAGGACTAGCGGTCTCCTACAATGAGCAGTTCTTC
v_call: TRBV12-3/TRBV12-4; d_call: NA; cdr3_length: 14; j_call: TRBJ1-2; clone_size: NA; cdr3_aa: CASSLARTPPSLSF; cdr3_nt: TGTGCCAGCAGTTTAGCAAGGACACCCCCAAGTCTCTCCTTC